This entry features one TCR beta chain sequence. This specimen comes from a study of control samples from healthy donors and cancer patients. Germline V lookup: CDR1 LNHDA, CDR2 SQIVND (reference sequence). The CDR3 is 15 residues long. The V end lost 0 bases, the J end lost 0 bases, and 9 bases lay between the germline ends. Profiling relied on immunoSEQ multiplex PCR, and the TCRdb table lists in-frame clones only, not all of them. The sample yields tens of thousands of clones, around 90% seen once. The sequence was collected from an older woman with head and neck cancer. The J gene is TRBJ2-7, the V gene TRBV19; D is perhaps TRBD1 or TRBD2 (5 bases each). Sequenced sample: PBMCs. The CDR3: CASSIDSGGSYEQYF. As DNA, the CDR3 is TGTGCCAGTAGTATAGACTCTGGGGGCTCCTACGAGCAGTACTTC. The variable domain in full, with the rest retrieved from reference TRBV19 and TRBJ2-7, is DGGITQSPKYLFRKEGQNVTLSCEQNLNHDAMYWYRQDPGQGLRLIYYSQIVNDFQKGDIAEGYSVSREKKESFPLTVTSAQKNPTAFYLCASSIDSGGSYEQYFGPGTRLTVT.